These T cell receptor beta chains were read from a single sample in a study. From the 5' RACE reads, TCRdb called clonotypes with MiXCR, one entry per CDR3 protein. The sample carries about 62,000 distinct CDR3 sequences, around 30% recorded once. Source material: tumor-infiltrating naive CD4+ T cells sorted from the breast tumor. Receptor source: a female donor with breast cancer. The CDR3 runs from the conserved cysteine through the conserved F or W. A D gene is named only where the DNA matches it firmly. Size is stated for part of the rows, as once, few or many counts, or as a class when the clone is expanded.

clone size	V gene	D gene	J gene	CDR3 DNA	CDR3 protein
many	TRBV5-1	-	TRBJ1-2	TGCGCCAGCAGCTTGAATGATAACTATGGCTACACCTTC	CASSLNDNYGYTF
-	TRBV7-8	-	TRBJ2-3	TGTGCCAGCAGCTTAGAGGACGGAAGCACAGATACGCAGTATTTT	CASSLEDGSTDTQYF
-	TRBV7-2	-	TRBJ2-7	TGTGCCAGCAGCTTAAGGGCGGGGACGGTATCCTACGAGCAGTACTTC	CASSLRAGTVSYEQYF
-	TRBV12-3/TRBV12-4	-	TRBJ2-7	TGTGCCAGCGCTTTAGGAGTCTACGAGCAGTACTTC	CASALGVYEQYF
many	TRBV2	-	TRBJ2-5	TGTGCCAGCAGTGATCGCGCAGGGCGGGGTGAGACCCAGTACTTC	CASSDRAGRGETQYF
few	TRBV5-5	-	TRBJ1-1	TGTGCCAGCAGGGAGAACATGAACACTGAAGCTTTCTTT	CASRENMNTEAFF
few	TRBV5-1	-	TRBJ2-2	TGCGCCAGCAGCGAAGGACACCTGGAAGGGGAGCTGTTTTTT	CASSEGHLEGELFF
-	TRBV9	TRBD2	TRBJ2-3	TGTGCCAGCAGCGTAGGACTAGCGGGTCCCACAGATACGCAGTATTTT	CASSVGLAGPTDTQYF
once	TRBV2	TRBD1	TRBJ2-3	TGTGCCAGCAGACCCACAGGGGGCGGTTCATCAGATACGCAGTATTTC	CASRPTGGGSSDTQYF
-	TRBV7-7	-	TRBJ2-5	TGTGCTAGCAGCTTAGCAGGAACAGGTCTGGAGACCCAGTACTTC	CASSLAGTGLETQYF
-	TRBV19	-	TRBJ2-2	TGTGCCAGTCGCACTACAGGGAACACCGGGGAGCTGTTTTTT	CASRTTGNTGELFF
-	TRBV20-1	TRBD2	TRBJ2-7	TGCAGTGCTAGACCCATAGCGGGAGCAGGTTACGAGCAGTACTTC	CSARPIAGAGYEQYF
-	TRBV4-2	TRBD1	TRBJ1-6	TGTGCCAGCAGCCAACCCGGGACAGGGGGAGGGAATTCACCCCTCCACTTT	CASSQPGTGGGNSPLHF